In this sample, the clone carrying this TCR beta chain turned up once. Its matching antigen is unknown. A multiplex PCR was run with 60 Vbeta primers and 13 Jbeta primers. This table comes from immunoSEQ multiplex PCR, and its TCRdb copy is limited to in-frame clones, with some not included. The table has some 130,000 clones, over 60% seen once. The data belong to a study of cytomegalovirus exposure and HLA in healthy donors. Study at large: The study placed 80% to 90% of its 398 genotyped donors in the Caucasian-associated ancestry cluster. Study results and caveats: In a later analysis, TCR beta V- and J-gene trimming showed a link to a missense DCLRE1C variant. Accurate HLA-A and HLA-B prediction from TCR beta sequences was reported for most subjects. Earlier analysis yielded a pattern in which most TCR beta V segments were productive about 90% or about 30% of the time.

The germline V gene encodes CDR1 LNHDA and CDR2 SQIVND (reference sequence). The V segment lost 1 base and the J segment 6 bases; nucleotides outside the gene matches: 2. The CDR3 is made up of 15 amino acids. The specimen was PBMCs. The chain combines TRBV19 with TRBJ2-2, with TRBD1 matching over 10 bases. The receptor was isolated from a man under 40 in good health and CMV-seronegative. DNA of the CDR3: TGTGCCAGTAGTATAGGACAGGGGGCGGCCGGGGAGCTGTTTTTT. Protein sequence: CASSIGQGAAGELFF.